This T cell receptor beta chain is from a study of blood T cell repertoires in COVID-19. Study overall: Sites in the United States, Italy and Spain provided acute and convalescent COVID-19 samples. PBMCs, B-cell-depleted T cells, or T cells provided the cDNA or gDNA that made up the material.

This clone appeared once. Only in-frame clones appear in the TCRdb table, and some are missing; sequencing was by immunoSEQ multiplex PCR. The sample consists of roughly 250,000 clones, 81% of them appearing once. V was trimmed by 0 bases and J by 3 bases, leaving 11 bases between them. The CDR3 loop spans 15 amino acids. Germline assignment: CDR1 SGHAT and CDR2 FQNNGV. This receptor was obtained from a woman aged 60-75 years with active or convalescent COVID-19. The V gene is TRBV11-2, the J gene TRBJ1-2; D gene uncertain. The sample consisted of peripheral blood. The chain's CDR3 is CASSLDPGLHYGYTF. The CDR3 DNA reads TGTGCCAGCAGCTTAGATCCCGGGTTGCACTATGGCTACACCTTC.